This T cell receptor (beta chain) is drawn from a study of blood T cell repertoires in COVID-19. Study at large: Both acute and convalescent COVID-19 samples were obtained from the United States, Italy and Spain. PBMCs, B-cell-depleted T cells, or T cells were the source of the cDNA or gDNA that made up the material.

This clone appeared once. Recruits, aged about 18 to 95 years, lived in 24 US areas. As handled by the study authors: The authors estimated nucleated cell counts from reference gene primer amplification. Clones were read by immunoSEQ multiplex PCR, and TCRdb kept only the in-frame ones, dropping some. V and J calls and clone size are copied from that table; D and trimming were computed from the DNA. The data show about 200,000 clones, with roughly 82% seen just once and 12% held by the top ten. The CDR3 covers 17 residues. The V gene's germline CDR1 is SGHKS and CDR2 YYEKEE (reference sequence). The ends were cut back, 3 bases at V and 1 base at J, with 17 bases in the middle.

The rearrangement links TRBV5-5 to TRBJ1-3; possibly TRBD1 for D (6 bases). The receptor was derived from a man in his forties who had recovered from COVID-19. The sequenced sample consisted of PBMCs or T cells enriched from blood (not recorded which). The CDR3 protein is CASSSLSLQGSGNTIYF. The CDR3, as DNA: TGTGCCAGCAGCTCCCTCTCTTTACAGGGATCTGGAAACACCATATATTTT.